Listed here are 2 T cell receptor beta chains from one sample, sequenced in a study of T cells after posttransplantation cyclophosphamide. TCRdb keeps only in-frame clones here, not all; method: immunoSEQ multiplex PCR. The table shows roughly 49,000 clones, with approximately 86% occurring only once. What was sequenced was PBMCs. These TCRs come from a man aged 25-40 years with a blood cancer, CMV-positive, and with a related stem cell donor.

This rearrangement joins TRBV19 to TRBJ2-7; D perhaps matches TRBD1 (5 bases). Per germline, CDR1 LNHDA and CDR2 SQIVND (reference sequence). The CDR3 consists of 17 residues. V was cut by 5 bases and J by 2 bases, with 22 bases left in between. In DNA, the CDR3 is TGTGCCAGTAGTCGATCGTTCCAGGTAGGGGTCCCCTACGAGCAGTACTTC. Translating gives CASSRSFQVGVPYEQYF.

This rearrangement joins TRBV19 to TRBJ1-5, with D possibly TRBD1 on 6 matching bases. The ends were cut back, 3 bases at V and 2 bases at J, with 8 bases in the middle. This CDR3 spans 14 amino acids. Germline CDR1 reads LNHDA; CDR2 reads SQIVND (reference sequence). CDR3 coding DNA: TGTGCCAGTAGTATTAACAGGGGCAATCAGCCCCAGCATTTT. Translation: CASSINRGNQPQHF.